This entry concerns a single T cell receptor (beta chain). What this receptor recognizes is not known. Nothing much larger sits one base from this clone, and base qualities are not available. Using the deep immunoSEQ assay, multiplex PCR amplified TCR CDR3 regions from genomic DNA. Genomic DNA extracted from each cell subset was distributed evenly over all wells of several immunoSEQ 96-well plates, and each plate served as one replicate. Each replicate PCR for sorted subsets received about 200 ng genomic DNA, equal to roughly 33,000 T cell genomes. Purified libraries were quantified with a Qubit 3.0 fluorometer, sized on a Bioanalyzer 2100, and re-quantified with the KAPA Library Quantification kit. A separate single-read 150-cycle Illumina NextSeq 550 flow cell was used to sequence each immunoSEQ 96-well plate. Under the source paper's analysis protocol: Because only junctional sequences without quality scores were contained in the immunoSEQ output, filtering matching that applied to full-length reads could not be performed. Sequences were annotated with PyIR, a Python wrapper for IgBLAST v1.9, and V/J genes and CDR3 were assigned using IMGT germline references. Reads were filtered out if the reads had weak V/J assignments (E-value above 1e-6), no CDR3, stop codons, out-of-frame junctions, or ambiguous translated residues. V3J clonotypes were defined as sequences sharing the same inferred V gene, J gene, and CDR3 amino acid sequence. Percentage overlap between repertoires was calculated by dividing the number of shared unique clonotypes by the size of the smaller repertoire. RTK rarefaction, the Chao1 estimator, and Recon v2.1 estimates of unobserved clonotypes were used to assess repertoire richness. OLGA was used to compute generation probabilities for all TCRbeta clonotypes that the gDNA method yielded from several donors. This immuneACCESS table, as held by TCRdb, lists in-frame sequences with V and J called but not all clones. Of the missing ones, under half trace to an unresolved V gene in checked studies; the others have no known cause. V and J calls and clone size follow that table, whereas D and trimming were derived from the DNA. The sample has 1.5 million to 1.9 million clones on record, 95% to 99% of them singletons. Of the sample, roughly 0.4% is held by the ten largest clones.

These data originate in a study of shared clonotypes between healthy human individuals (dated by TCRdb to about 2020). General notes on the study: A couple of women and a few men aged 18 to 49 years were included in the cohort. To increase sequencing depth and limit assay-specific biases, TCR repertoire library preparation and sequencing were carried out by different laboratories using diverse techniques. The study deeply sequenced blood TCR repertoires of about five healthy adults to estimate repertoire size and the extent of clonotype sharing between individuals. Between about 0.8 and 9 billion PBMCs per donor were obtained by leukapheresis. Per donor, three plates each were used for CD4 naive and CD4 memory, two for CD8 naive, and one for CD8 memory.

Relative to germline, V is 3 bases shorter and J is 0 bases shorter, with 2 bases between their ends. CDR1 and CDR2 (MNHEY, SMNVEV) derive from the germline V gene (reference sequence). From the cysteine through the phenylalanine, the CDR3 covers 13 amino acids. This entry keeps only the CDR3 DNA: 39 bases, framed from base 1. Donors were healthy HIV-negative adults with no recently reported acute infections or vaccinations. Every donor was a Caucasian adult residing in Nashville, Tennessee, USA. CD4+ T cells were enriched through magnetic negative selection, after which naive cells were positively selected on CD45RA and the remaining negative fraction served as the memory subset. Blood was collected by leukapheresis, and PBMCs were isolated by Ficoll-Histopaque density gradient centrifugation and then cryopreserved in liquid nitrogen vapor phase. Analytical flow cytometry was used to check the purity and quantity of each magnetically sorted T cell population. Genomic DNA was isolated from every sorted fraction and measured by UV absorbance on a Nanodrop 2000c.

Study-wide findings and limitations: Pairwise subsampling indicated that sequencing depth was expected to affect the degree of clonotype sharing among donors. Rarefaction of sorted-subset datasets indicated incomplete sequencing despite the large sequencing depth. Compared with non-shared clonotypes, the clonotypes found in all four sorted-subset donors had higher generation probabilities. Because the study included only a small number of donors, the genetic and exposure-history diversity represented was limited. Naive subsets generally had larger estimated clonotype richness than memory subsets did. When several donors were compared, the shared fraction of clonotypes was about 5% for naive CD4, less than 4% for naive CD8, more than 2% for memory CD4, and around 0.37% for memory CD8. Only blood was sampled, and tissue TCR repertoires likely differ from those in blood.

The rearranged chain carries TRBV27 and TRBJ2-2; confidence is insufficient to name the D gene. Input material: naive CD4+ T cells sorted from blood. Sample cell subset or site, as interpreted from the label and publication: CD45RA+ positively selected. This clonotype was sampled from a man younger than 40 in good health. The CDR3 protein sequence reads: CASSFSNTGELFF. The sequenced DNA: TGTGCCAGCAGTTTCTCGAACACCGGGGAGCTGTTTTTT.